The entry below describes one T cell receptor beta chain. This entry is derived from a study of cytomegalovirus exposure and HLA in healthy donors. Per germline, CDR1 SGHVS and CDR2 FQNEAQ. V shed 1 base and J 5 bases; nucleotides not matched to a gene: 6. The length of the CDR3 is 16 residues. Nominally healthy donors provided the samples, though records likely missed some immune exposures. Use of 60 Vbeta and 13 Jbeta primers characterized the PCR. Libraries were prepared by immunoSEQ multiplex PCR; TCRdb keeps only in-frame clonotypes and omits some of them. Among about 89,000 clones listed, around 77% were seen once.

The chain is built from TRBV7-8 and TRBJ2-3, with TRBD2 matching 10 bases. Sequenced material: PBMCs. This TCR came from a young man in good health and CMV-seronegative. CDR3 sequence reads: CASSLDNSGGIDTQYF. CDR3 nucleotide sequence: TGTGCCAGCAGCTTAGACAATAGCGGGGGGATAGATACGCAGTATTTT.